One sample yielded the 10 T cell receptor beta chains listed below, sequenced in a study of T cell clones after liver transplantation. Only in-frame clones appear in the TCRdb table, and some are missing; sequencing was by immunoSEQ multiplex PCR. In the table there are 40,000 to 55,000 clones, about 67% of which are singletons. The starting material was CD4+ T cells from blood, obtained around 4.5 years after liver transplant. These receptors came from a human patient who received a liver transplant. T cells may partly derive from the graft donor.

The rearrangement uses TRBV10-3 and TRBJ1-3; no firm D call. Germline assignment: CDR1 ENHRY and CDR2 SYGVKD. V shed 5 bases and J shed 6 bases, with 5 bases lying between them. This CDR3 comprises 11 residues. The CDR3 reads CAISNSNTIYF. For the CDR3, the DNA is TGTGCCATCAGTAATTCAAACACCATATATTTT.

This chain uses TRBV7-9 with TRBJ1-1; D is uncertain. CDR1 SEHNR and CDR2 FQNEAQ come from the germline V gene (reference sequence). The CDR3 loop spans 13 amino acids. Trimming removed 5 bases from V and 1 base from J, with 8 bases in between. CDR3 in amino acids: CASSRGENTEAFF. As DNA, the CDR3 is TGTGCCAGCAGCCGTGGAGAGAACACTGAAGCTTTCTTT.

The J gene is TRBJ1-5, the V gene TRBV19; 7 bases are shared with TRBD1. Per the germline V gene, CDR1 is LNHDA and CDR2 is SQIVND (reference sequence). The CDR3 has 15 amino acids. Unmatched junction bases numbered 8, after V lost 6 bases and J lost 3 bases. This chain's CDR3 is CASSITRGVNQPQHF. The CDR3 bases are TGTGCCAGTAGCATAACCAGGGGGGTCAATCAGCCCCAGCATTTT.

The chain recombines TRBV11-2 with TRBJ2-3, with D perhaps TRBD2 (6 bases). CDR1 is SGHAT and CDR2 is FQNNGV in the germline V gene. This CDR3 comprises 16 residues. Trimming removed 2 bases at V and 3 bases at J, with 15 bases between. The CDR3 protein is CASSLLRGRSTDTQYF. The DNA for the CDR3 is TGTGCCAGCAGCTTATTACGGGGGAGGTCTACAGATACGCAGTATTTT.

The chain recombines TRBV7-9 with TRBJ2-7; D possibly corresponds to TRBD1 (6 bases). The CDR3 loop spans 13 amino acids. From germline, CDR1 is SEHNR and CDR2 FQNEAQ (reference sequence). V shed 5 bases and J shed 0 bases, with 8 bases lying between them. The CDR3: CASSIQGSYEQYF. CDR3 bases: TGTGCCAGCAGCATACAGGGCTCCTACGAGCAGTACTTC. Full variable domain (rest looked up from reference TRBV7-9 and TRBJ2-7): DTGVSQNPRHKITKRGQNVTFRCDPISEHNRLYWYRQTLGQGPEFLTYFQNEAQLEKSRLLSDRFSAERPKGSFSTLEIQRTEQGDSAMYLCASSIQGSYEQYFGPGTRLTVT.

The sample holds one count of this clone. V and J are TRBV5-4 and TRBJ2-5, with D possibly being TRBD2 (6 bases). The CDR3 sequence is 15 residues long. In germline, CDR1 is SGHNT, CDR2 YYREEE (reference sequence). V was pared by 4 bases and J by 1 base, with 14 bases between. CDR3 DNA: TGTGCCAGCAGCCACCGGGGACTTTTCCAAGAGACCCAGTACTTC. Its translation is CASSHRGLFQETQYF.

The chain carries TRBV11-2 and TRBJ1-5; perhaps TRBD1 as D (6 bases). Germline CDR1 is SGHAT and CDR2 is FQNNGV. This CDR3 contains 13 residues. Trimming took off 1 base at V and 7 bases at J, with 8 bases between the two ends. The CDR3 coding sequence is TGTGCCAGCAGCTTAGCAGGGGACCAGCCCCAGCATTTT. This sequence encodes CASSLAGDQPQHF.

CDR3 nucleotide sequence: TGTGCCATTCTCCGGGACGGCTTCTACGAGCAGTACTTC. Its translation is CAILRDGFYEQYF. The chain uses TRBV6-1 and TRBJ2-7; TRBD1 or TRBD2 may be the D gene (5 bases each). Trimming shortened V by 10 bases and J by 3 bases, and 16 bases separated the two germline ends. Germline V CDR1 and CDR2: MNHNS, SASEGT. This CDR3 is built from 13 residues.

This clone was counted once. The V and J genes are TRBV5-4 and TRBJ1-6; D is undetermined. The CDR3 extends over 13 amino acids. Germline V CDR1 and CDR2: SGHNT, YYREEE (reference sequence). The germline V and J ends were trimmed by 0 bases and 7 bases, with 5 bases remaining between them. CDR3 DNA: TGTGCCAGCAGCTTGGACCAGAATTCACCCCTCCACTTT. It codes for CASSLDQNSPLHF. Complete variable domain (other parts from reference TRBV5-4 and TRBJ1-6): ETGVTQSPTHLIKTRGQQVTLRCSSQSGHNTVSWYQQALGQGPQFIFQYYREEENGRGNFPPRFSGLQFPNYSSELNVNALELDDSALYLCASSLDQNSPLHFGNGTRLTVT.

The chain recombines TRBV10-3 with TRBJ2-7; D may be TRBD1 (8 bases). The CDR3 consists of 13 residues. V shed 11 bases and J shed 5 bases, with 19 bases lying between them. CDR1 is ENHRY, CDR2 SYGVKD, per germline. The chain's CDR3 is CALRDRGGDEQYF. Written as DNA, the CDR3 is TGTGCCCTCCGAGACAGGGGAGGGGACGAGCAGTACTTC.